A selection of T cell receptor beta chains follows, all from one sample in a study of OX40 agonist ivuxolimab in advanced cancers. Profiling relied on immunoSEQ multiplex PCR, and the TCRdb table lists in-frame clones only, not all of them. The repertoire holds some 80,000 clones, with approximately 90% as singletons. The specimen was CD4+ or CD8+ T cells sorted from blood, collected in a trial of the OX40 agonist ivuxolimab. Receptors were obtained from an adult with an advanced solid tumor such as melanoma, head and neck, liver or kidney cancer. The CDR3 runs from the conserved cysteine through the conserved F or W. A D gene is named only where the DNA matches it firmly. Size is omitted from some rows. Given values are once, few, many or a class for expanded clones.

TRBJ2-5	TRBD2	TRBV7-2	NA	TGTGCCAGCAACTTTTTGACTAGCGCGCAAGAGACCCAGTACTTC	CASNFLTSAQETQYF
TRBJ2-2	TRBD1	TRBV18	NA	TGTGCCAGCTCACCATGGGCAGGGGGCACCGGGGAGCTGTTTTTT	CASSPWAGGTGELFF
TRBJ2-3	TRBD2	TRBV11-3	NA	TGTGCCAGCAGCTTAAGCGGAGGTAGCGGGATCAAGTATACGCAGTATTTT	CASSLSGGSGIKYTQYF
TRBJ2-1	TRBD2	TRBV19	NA	TGTGCCAGTAGTAGCGGGAGGGCCTCGTACAATGAGCAGTTCTTC	CASSSGRASYNEQFF
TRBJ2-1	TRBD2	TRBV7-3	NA	TGTGCCAGCAGCTTAGCGGGAGGGCCGCCTGAGCAGTTCTTC	CASSLAGGPPEQFF
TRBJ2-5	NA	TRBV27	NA	TGTGCCAGCAGTTTTGGCAGCCAAGAGACCCAGTACTTC	CASSFGSQETQYF
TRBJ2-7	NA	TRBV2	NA	TGTGCCAGCAGTGAAGGACAACAGATCTACTTC	CASSEGQQIYF
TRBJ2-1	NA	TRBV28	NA	TGTGCCAGCAGTTCGGGCGAGCAGTTCTTC	CASSSGEQFF
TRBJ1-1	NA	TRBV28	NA	TGTGCCAGCAGTTTATTAGTGAACACTGAAGCTTTCTTT	CASSLLVNTEAFF
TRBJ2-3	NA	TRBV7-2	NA	TGTGCCAGCAGCTTAGGACTAGATACGCAGTATTTT	CASSLGLDTQYF
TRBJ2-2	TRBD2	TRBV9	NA	TGTGCCAGCAGCCCCACCCGGGTGGTAGCGGGGGTATACACCGGGGAGCTGTTTTTT	CASSPTRVVAGVYTGELFF
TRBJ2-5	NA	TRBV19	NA	TGTGCCAGTAGTAGTCGAGGGCTTGGGGAGACCCAGTACTTC	CASSSRGLGETQYF
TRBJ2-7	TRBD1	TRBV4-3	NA	TGCGCCAGCAGCCAAGCAACGGGACAGGGCTACGAGCAGTACTTC	CASSQATGQGYEQYF
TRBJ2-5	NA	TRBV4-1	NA	TGCGCCAGCAGCCAAGACCCCGAGGGGGAGACCCAGTACTTC	CASSQDPEGETQYF
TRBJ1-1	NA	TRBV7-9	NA	TGTGCCAGCAGTTCTGGTGGGGAAGCTTTCTTT	CASSSGGEAFF
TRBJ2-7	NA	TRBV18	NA	TGTGCCAGCTCGACGGGAGAACAGACCTACGAGCAGTACTTC	CASSTGEQTYEQYF
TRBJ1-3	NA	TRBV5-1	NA	TGCGCCAGCACCCAGGGCTTGGCTGGAAACACCATATATTTT	CASTQGLAGNTIYF
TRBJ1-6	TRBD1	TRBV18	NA	TGTGCCAGCTCACCTAGGGGGCTAGTTAATTCACCCCTCCACTTT	CASSPRGLVNSPLHF
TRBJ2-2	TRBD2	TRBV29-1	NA	TGCAGCGTTCCGAGGTATCAAGCTAGCGGGAGTTCCGGGGAGCTGTTTTTT	CSVPRYQASGSSGELFF
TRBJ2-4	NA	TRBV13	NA	TGTGCCAGTCTACGACGGTTCCCCATGGGCGACAAAAACATTCAGTACTTC	CASLRRFPMGDKNIQYF
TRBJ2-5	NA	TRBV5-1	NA	TGCGCCAGCAGCTCCCGCAGGGGAGGAGAAGAGACCCAGTACTTC	CASSSRRGGEETQYF
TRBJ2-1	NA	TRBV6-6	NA	TGTGCCAGCAGTTACAAGGGGGGAGGTGTAAATGAGCAGTTCTTC	CASSYKGGGVNEQFF
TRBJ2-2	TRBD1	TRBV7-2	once	TGTGCCAGCAGCTTAGAGGGGACAGGGGTAACCGGGGAGCTGTTTTTT	CASSLEGTGVTGELFF
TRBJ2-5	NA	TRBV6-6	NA	TGTGCCAGCAGTTACTCGGGGGGTCAGACCCAGTACTTC	CASSYSGGQTQYF
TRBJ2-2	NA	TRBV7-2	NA	TGTGCCAGCAGCGTCCGGCTGAACACCGGGGAGCTGTTTTTT	CASSVRLNTGELFF
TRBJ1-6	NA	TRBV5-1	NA	TGCGCCAGCAGCCTGGAGAGCCATAATTCACCCCTCCACTTT	CASSLESHNSPLHF
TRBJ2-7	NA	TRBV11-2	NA	TGTGCCAGCAGCGGCAGTCGGTCTGGCGAGCAGTACTTC	CASSGSRSGEQYF
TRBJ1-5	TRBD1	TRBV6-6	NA	TGTGCCAGCAGTACCCCCAGCACAGGGGGCCGTGAGCCCCAGCATTTT	CASSTPSTGGREPQHF
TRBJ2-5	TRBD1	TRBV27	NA	TGTGCCAGCAGCCGGGACAGGGGGTGGACCCAGTACTTC	CASSRDRGWTQYF
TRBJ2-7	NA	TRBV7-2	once	TGTGCCAGCAGCTTAGCCGGGGGGCCAGGATACCCCTACGAGCAGTACTTC	CASSLAGGPGYPYEQYF
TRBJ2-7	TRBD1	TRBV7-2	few	TGTGCCAGCAGCCCGCGGCAGGGGGCTAACGAGCAGTACTTC	CASSPRQGANEQYF
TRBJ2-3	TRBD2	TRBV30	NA	TGTGCCTGGGGACGGGGGACTAGCGGGAGCTATGATACGCAGTATTTT	CAWGRGTSGSYDTQYF
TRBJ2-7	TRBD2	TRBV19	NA	TGTGCCAGTAGCCAGCCCGGGGGGATCTCCTACGAGCAGTACTTC	CASSQPGGISYEQYF
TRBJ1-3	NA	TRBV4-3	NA	TGCGCCAGCAGCCAAGAGTCCGGGGGTAGTGGAAACACCATATATTTT	CASSQESGGSGNTIYF
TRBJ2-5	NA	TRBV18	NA	TGTGCCAGCTCCCTCGGACAGCAAGAGACCCAGTACTTC	CASSLGQQETQYF
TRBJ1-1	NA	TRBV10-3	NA	TGTGCCATCAGTGAGTCGCGGGGACCTAACACTGAAGCTTTCTTT	CAISESRGPNTEAFF
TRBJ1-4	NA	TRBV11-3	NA	TGTGCCAGCAGCTTAGATAACAGACGTGCTGAAAAACTGTTTTTT	CASSLDNRRAEKLFF
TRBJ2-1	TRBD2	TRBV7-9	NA	TGTGCCAGCAGCTTAGGGCTAGCGGGGAACAATGAGCAGTTCTTC	CASSLGLAGNNEQFF
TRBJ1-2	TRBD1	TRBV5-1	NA	TGCGCCAGTCAGGGGGGGCTTAACTATGGCTACACCTTC	CASQGGLNYGYTF